This T cell receptor beta chain appears in the sequencing data of a study of blood T cell repertoires in COVID-19. At the level of the study: T cells, B-cell-depleted T cells, or PBMCs supplied cDNA or gDNA.

Germline CDR1 is SGHTA and CDR2 is FQGNSA. After removal of 5 bases from V and 7 bases from J, the junction contained 8 bases not matched to a gene. This CDR3 spans 16 amino acids. This clone was detected once. Source study methods: Estimation of nucleated cell counts was performed using reference gene primer amplification. TCRdb's table, derived via immunoSEQ multiplex PCR, lists solely in-frame clones and lacks some. From that table come the V and J calls and clone size; the DNA was used to work out D and trimming. The sample holds 97,000 or so clones; 82% are singletons and the top ten take roughly 10%.

The source of this sequence is an older man with acute or convalescent COVID-19. Specimen: peripheral blood. This sequence joins TRBV7-2 and TRBJ1-4; the match to TRBD1 covers 12 bases. CDR3 in amino acids: CASSTNPGQGAEKLFF. The CDR3 region has the DNA TGTGCCAGCAGCACAAACCCGGGACAGGGGGCTGAAAAACTGTTTTTT.